The 24 T cell receptor beta chains listed next were all sequenced from one sample in a study of T-cell memory formation after mild COVID-19. TCRdb independently ran MiXCR on the 5' RACE reads; one entry per CDR3 protein. The sample includes hundreds of thousands of distinct CDR3 sequences, roughly 18% seen only once; the top ten take more than 10%. Source material: PBMCs or a T cell subset sorted from them (not recorded which). The source of these receptors is an adult woman who had mild COVID-19 (a few samples of this study predate the infection). Cell type and time point are not known.

Many counts were recorded for this clonotype. The V call is TRBV10-3, the J call TRBJ2-7; 8 nucleotides align to TRBD1. J was trimmed by 5 bases and V by 0 bases; bases with no gene match: 6. Germline loops: CDR1 ENHRY, CDR2 SYGVKD. The CDR3 extends over 15 amino acids. The DNA of the CDR3 is TGTGCCATCAGTGAGTCGAACAGGGGGTCCGACGAGCAGTACTTC. It translates to CAISESNRGSDEQYF.

This clonotype has a handful of counts. The chain combines TRBV7-9 with TRBJ1-2; unclear D gene. The CDR3 is made up of 17 amino acids. The germline V gene encodes CDR1 SEHNR and CDR2 FQNEAQ (reference sequence). Trimming stripped 2 bases from V and 2 bases from J, with 18 bases between. The CDR3 sequence is CASSLSLDPEKNYGYTF. The CDR3 coding sequence is TGTGCCAGCAGCTTATCTCTGGACCCAGAGAAGAACTATGGCTACACCTTC.

This clonotype was seen just once. The chain employs TRBV7-9 and TRBJ1-5, with TRBD1 identical over 7 bases. Germline CDR1 reads SEHNR; CDR2 reads FQNEAQ (reference sequence). Germline trimming cut 4 bases from V and 6 bases from J; bases unmatched to any gene: 12. The CDR3 covers 16 residues. Here the CDR3 DNA reads TGTGCCAGCAGCTCCGAACAGGGGAGGGGAAGTCAGCCCCAGCATTTT. Translation gives CASSSEQGRGSQPQHF.

V and J are TRBV15 and TRBJ2-6, with a possible D match to TRBD1 (5 bases). This CDR3 has 18 residues. V dropped 1 base and J dropped 0 bases, with 13 bases sitting between them. The germline V gene encodes CDR1 LNHNV and CDR2 YYDKDF (reference sequence). In DNA form, the CDR3 reads TGTGCCACCAGCAGAGTTGGACAATACCTCTCTGGGGCCAACGTCCTGACTTTC. As protein: CATSRVGQYLSGANVLTF.

At least ten counts were recorded for this clonotype. The rearrangement links TRBV12-3 or TRBV12-4 to TRBJ2-7; D is undetermined. Trimming took 6 bases from V and 5 from J, leaving 17 bases between them. The CDR3 runs 14 residues. CDR3 bases: TGTGCCAGCAGCCACAGTCTAGAACACCACGAGCAGTACTTC. Amino acids: CASSHSLEHHEQYF.

This clonotype turned up a few times. The V gene is TRBV9, the J gene TRBJ1-2; no clear D. This CDR3 is 13 amino acids long. Germline loops: CDR1 SGDLS, CDR2 YYNGEE. Trimming took off 2 bases at V and 3 bases at J, with 8 bases between the two ends. CDR3 sequence (DNA): TGTGCCAGCAGCGTCGAATCTTACTATGGCTACACCTTC. Translated: CASSVESYYGYTF. The full variable domain, with the rest looked up from reference TRBV9 and TRBJ1-2, is DSGVTQTPKHLITATGQRVTLRCSPRSGDLSVYWYQQSLDQGLQFLIQYYNGEERAKGNILERFSAQQFPDLHSELNLSSLELGDSALYFCASSVESYYGYTFGSGTRLTVV.

The sample holds a few counts of this clonotype. The gene calls are TRBV6-1 and TRBJ2-1, with D possibly called TRBD1 or TRBD2 (5 bases each). Germline CDR1 reads MNHNS; CDR2 reads SASEGT. The V gene lost 2 bases and the J gene lost 10 bases, with 12 bases spanning the gap. The CDR3 extends over 13 amino acids. CDR3 amino acids: CASSESPRGEQFF. CDR3 in DNA: TGTGCCAGCAGTGAATCCCCGAGGGGAGAGCAGTTCTTC.

This clonotype was observed a handful of times. V gene TRBV7-9 combines with J gene TRBJ2-5; 9 bases fit TRBD1. Unmatched junction bases numbered 5, after V lost 1 base and J lost 5 bases. The V gene's germline CDR1 is SEHNR and CDR2 FQNEAQ (reference sequence). This CDR3 spans 15 amino acids. In DNA, the CDR3 is TGTGCCAGCAGCTTAGGACAGGGGGGAGCGGAGACCCAGTACTTC. Encoded protein: CASSLGQGGAETQYF.

Only a few counts were recorded for this clonotype. The chain uses TRBV15 and TRBJ2-1; D is ambiguous. Germline CDR1 LNHNV, CDR2 YYDKDF (reference sequence). The CDR3 runs 13 residues. Deletions cut 8 bases from V and 8 bases from J, with 16 bases between. As DNA, the CDR3 is TGTGCCACCCAACGCCTGGGTGTCCATGAGCAGTTCTTC. Its protein is CATQRLGVHEQFF.

This clonotype was detected many times. The V call is TRBV20-1, the J call TRBJ1-1, with D possibly matching TRBD1 (6 bases). V lost 2 bases, J lost 4 bases, and 14 bases lay in between. The CDR3 runs to 14 residues. In germline, CDR1 is DFQATT, CDR2 SNEGSKA (reference sequence). The CDR3, as DNA: TGCAGTGCTAGAATGGGACACCTCCTCACTGAAGCTTTCTTT. It is translated as CSARMGHLLTEAFF.

In its sample, this clonotype was seen many times. The chain recombines TRBV2 with TRBJ2-4; 9 bases line up with TRBD1. CDR3 size: 14 residues. Losses at the gene ends were 5 bases for V and 8 bases for J; bases not matched to a gene: 7. Germline CDR1 SNHLY, CDR2 FYNNEI. This chain's CDR3 is CASSRDRVLDIQYF. The CDR3 region has the DNA TGTGCCAGCAGTAGGGACAGGGTCTTGGACATTCAGTACTTC. Full variable domain (remainder filled in from reference TRBV2 and TRBJ2-4): EPEVTQTPSHQVTQMGQEVILRCVPISNHLYFYWYRQILGQKVEFLVSFYNNEISEKSEIFDDQFSVERPDGSNFTLKIRSTKLEDSAMYFCASSRDRVLDIQYFGAGTRLSVL.

In DNA, the CDR3 is TGTGCCAGCAGCTTACGGGACAGGGATATTTATGGCTACACCTTC. Protein sequence: CASSLRDRDIYGYTF. This sequence joins TRBV7-9 and TRBJ1-2; 9 positions match TRBD1. Germline CDR1 SEHNR, CDR2 FQNEAQ (reference sequence). Losses at the gene ends were 2 bases for V and 5 bases for J; bases not matched to a gene: 6. The CDR3 totals 15 residues.

This clonotype showed up just a few times. The chain recombines TRBV21-1 with TRBJ2-5; the DNA was not compared with TRBD1, the D call given in the table. TRBV21-1 is a pseudogene. The CDR3 extends over 16 amino acids. Here the CDR3 reads CASSIGQVEGKETQYF. The CDR3, as DNA: TGTGCCAGCAGCATCGGACAGGTCGAGGGGAAAGAGACCCAGTACTTC.

V is TRBV9 and J is TRBJ2-2, with no clear D. The V gene's germline CDR1 is SGDLS and CDR2 YYNGEE. The CDR3 sequence is 12 residues long. Between the trimmed V and J ends, which lost 9 bases and 4 bases, there was a span of 10 bases. The CDR3 bases are TGTGCCACCTCACCGGGCACCGGGGAGCTGTTTTTT. The encoded protein is CATSPGTGELFF.

This sequence joins TRBV24-1 and TRBJ2-1; TRBD2 agrees at 7 bases. CDR1 and CDR2 (germline): KGHDR, SFDVKD. This CDR3 is built from 19 residues. J was trimmed by 0 bases and V by 3 bases; bases with no gene match: 13. This chain's CDR3 is CATSDPQLAGGSSYNEQFF. Written as DNA, the CDR3 is TGTGCCACCAGTGATCCTCAATTAGCGGGCGGGAGCTCCTACAATGAGCAGTTCTTC.

The chain uses TRBV7-9 and TRBJ2-5, with no clear D. Trimming left V 1 base short and J 9 bases short, with 6 bases between. Germline CDR1 reads SEHNR; CDR2 reads FQNEAQ (reference sequence). The CDR3 loop spans 11 amino acids. CDR3 nucleotides: TGTGCCAGCAGCTTAGGGAAGTCCCAGTACTTC. Translated: CASSLGKSQYF.

This sequence joins TRBV2 and TRBJ1-6, with a tentative D call TRBD1 (5 bases). Germline-derived CDR1 and CDR2 are SNHLY and FYNNEI. Trimming took 4 bases from V and 5 from J, leaving 9 bases between them. The length of the CDR3 is 14 residues. This CDR3 reads CASSARADNSPLHF. CDR3 DNA sequence: TGTGCCAGCAGTGCCAGGGCGGATAATTCACCCCTCCACTTT.

This clonotype appeared a few times. The chain couples TRBV27 to TRBJ2-2; TRBD1 matches 9 bases. Germline V gives CDR1 MNHEY, CDR2 SMNVEV (reference sequence). Trimming at V came to 8 bases and at J to 3 bases, leaving 7 bases not matched to a gene. The CDR3 consists of 15 residues. The chain's CDR3 is CASGTGTGYTGELFF. The DNA of the CDR3 is TGTGCCAGCGGTACCGGGACAGGGTACACCGGGGAGCTGTTTTTT.

This chain uses TRBV5-1 with TRBJ1-5; no clear D gene. Germline V CDR1 and CDR2: SGHRS, YFSETQ. This CDR3 is built from 15 residues. With 6 bases removed from V and 0 bases from J, the gap between germline ends came to 13 bases. CDR3 sequence: CASTLSGSSNQPQHF. The DNA of the CDR3 is TGCGCCAGCACACTTAGTGGCAGTAGCAATCAGCCCCAGCATTTT.

This clonotype was recorded a few times. The chain carries TRBV5-4 and TRBJ2-5, with TRBD1 identical over 7 bases. The CDR3 extends over 14 amino acids. CDR1 SGHNT and CDR2 YYREEE come from the germline V gene (reference sequence). The V segment lost 0 bases and the J segment 4 bases; nucleotides outside the gene matches: 3. The CDR3 nucleotides are TGTGCCAGCAGCTTGGGGTCAGGGGGAGAGACCCAGTACTTC. Residues: CASSLGSGGETQYF.

The chain carries TRBV5-5 and TRBJ1-1; a weak D match, TRBD1 (6 bases). In germline, CDR1 is SGHKS, CDR2 YYEKEE (reference sequence). This CDR3 has 13 residues. Deletions cut 6 bases from V and 9 bases from J, with 18 bases between. CDR3 in DNA: TGTGCCAGCACACTCGGACAGCCCGGACAAGCTTTCTTT. This translates into CASTLGQPGQAFF.

This clonotype was observed at least ten times. The chain carries TRBV7-9 and TRBJ2-6; unclear D gene. The germline V gene encodes CDR1 SEHNR and CDR2 FQNEAQ (reference sequence). V shed 1 base and J shed 2 bases, with 6 bases lying between them. The CDR3 length is 15 residues. The CDR3: CASSLGGTGANVLTF. The CDR3 DNA follows: TGTGCCAGCAGCTTAGGGGGAACTGGGGCCAACGTCCTGACTTTC.

This clonotype has a handful of counts. The rearrangement links TRBV4-2 to TRBJ2-7; the D gene is possibly TRBD2 (6 bases). Per germline, CDR1 LGHNA and CDR2 YNFKEQ. V lost 4 bases, J lost 2 bases, and 18 bases lay in between. The CDR3 is 16 residues long. CDR3 sequence: CASSLILLAYPYEQYF. DNA for the CDR3: TGTGCCAGCAGCCTCATCCTCCTAGCGTACCCCTACGAGCAGTACTTC.

This clonotype was recorded a few times. The chain recombines TRBV29-1 with TRBJ2-7; 10 nucleotides match TRBD1. Losses at the gene ends were 4 bases for V and 0 bases for J; bases not matched to a gene: 12. Germline V CDR1 and CDR2: SQVTM, ANQGSEA. This CDR3 comprises 17 residues. CDR3 sequence: CSVGPGTGAISSYEQYF. CDR3 DNA sequence: TGCAGCGTTGGTCCCGGGACAGGGGCTATAAGCTCCTACGAGCAGTACTTC.